The subject of this entry is one T cell receptor beta chain. In the study's own analysis: Reference gene primer amplification in the assay estimated nucleated cell counts. The assay was immunoSEQ multiplex PCR, and TCRdb's table has in-frame clones only and misses some. The DNA was the basis for D and trimming; V, J and clone size are from that table. The data contain about 150,000 clones, about 80% of them seen just once; the ten biggest clones take up 12%. Enrolled during active infection, Seattle patients were then followed longitudinally. This sample was taken from a study of blood T cell repertoires in COVID-19. Study at large: The United States, Italy and Spain supplied acute and convalescent COVID-19 samples. T cells, B-cell-depleted T cells, or PBMCs supplied cDNA or gDNA.

The germline V and J ends were trimmed by 0 bases and 4 bases, with 6 bases remaining between them. Germline CDR1 reads MGHRA; CDR2 reads YSYEKL. This CDR3 comprises 13 residues. The source is a woman aged 55-69 years with COVID-19, enrolled during active disease. Material: peripheral blood. J is TRBJ2-5 and V is TRBV4-1; no clear D. The CDR3 DNA follows: TGCGCCAGCAGCCAAGAGTTGCGAGAGACCCAGTACTTC. Translated: CASSQELRETQYF.